This T cell receptor (beta chain) comes out of a study of T cells after yellow fever vaccination. Looking at the study overall: In the case of low-cell-number fractions, SMART-Seq v4 Ultra Low Input was used for preparation.

The study's findings and limits: Booster samples showed a return of most primary-vaccination clones (roughly 96% CD4, approximately 88% CD8).

Concerning this clonotype: Its target is unknown.

TCRdb independently ran MiXCR on the 5' RACE reads; one entry per CDR3 protein. The table has hundreds of thousands of distinct CDR3 sequences, approximately 16% seen once. Trimming shortened V by 6 bases and J by 1 base, and 18 bases separated the two germline ends. The CDR3 consists of 16 residues. CDR1 and CDR2 from the germline V gene are MNHEY and SMNVEV (reference sequence). This chain uses TRBV27 with TRBJ1-1, with a weak D call TRBD1 (6 bases). The source of this sequence is a man younger than 35 who received the YFV17D yellow fever vaccine. Source: PBMCs, taken 5 days after the first yellow fever vaccination. DNA of the CDR3: TGTGCCAGCAGCCCTAGGGGGGGCCAGGCGAACACTGAAGCTTTCTTT. Protein product: CASSPRGGQANTEAFF.